This TCR beta chain derives from a study of blood T cell repertoires in COVID-19. As for the study in general: The samples span acute and convalescent COVID-19 from the United States, Italy and Spain.

In the authors' workflow: Amplification of reference gene primers was used by the study to estimate nucleated cell counts. Data came from immunoSEQ multiplex PCR; TCRdb stores just in-frame clones and leaves some out. That table is the source of V, J and clone size, and D and trimming were worked out from the DNA. Of some 170,000 clones listed, roughly 86% were seen once; the top ten hold 1.6%. The receptor comes from a woman between 50 and 59 years old with acute or convalescent COVID-19. Sequenced sample: peripheral blood.

The CDR3, as DNA: TGCGCCAGCAGCCCGACAGCTAACTATGGCTACACCTTC. Amino acids: CASSPTANYGYTF. The J gene is TRBJ1-2, the V gene TRBV5-1, with D perhaps TRBD1 (5 bases). The CDR3 length is 13 residues. Trimming cost V 4 bases and J 0 bases, with 7 bases left between them. Germline V gene lookup returns CDR1 SGHRS and CDR2 YFSETQ. Full variable domain (missing parts from reference TRBV5-1 and TRBJ1-2): KAGVTQTPRYLIKTRGQQVTLSCSPISGHRSVSWYQQTPGQGLQFLFEYFSETQRNKGNFPGRFSGRQFSNSRSEMNVSTLELGDSALYLCASSPTANYGYTFGSGTRLTVV.